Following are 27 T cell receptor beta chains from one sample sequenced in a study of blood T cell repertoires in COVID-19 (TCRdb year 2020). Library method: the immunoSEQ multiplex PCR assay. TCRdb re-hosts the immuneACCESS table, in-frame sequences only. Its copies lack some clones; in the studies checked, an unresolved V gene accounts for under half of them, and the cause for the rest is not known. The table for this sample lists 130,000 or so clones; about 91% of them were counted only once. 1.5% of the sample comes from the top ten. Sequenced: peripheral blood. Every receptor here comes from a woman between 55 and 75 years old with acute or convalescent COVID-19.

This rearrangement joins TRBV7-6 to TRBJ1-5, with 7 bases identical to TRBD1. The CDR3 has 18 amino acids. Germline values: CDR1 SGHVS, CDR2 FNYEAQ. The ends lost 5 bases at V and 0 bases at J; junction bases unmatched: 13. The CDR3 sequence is CASSLTHRGSHSNQPQHF. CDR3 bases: TGTGCCAGCAGCCTTACCCACAGGGGATCCCATAGCAATCAGCCCCAGCATTTT.

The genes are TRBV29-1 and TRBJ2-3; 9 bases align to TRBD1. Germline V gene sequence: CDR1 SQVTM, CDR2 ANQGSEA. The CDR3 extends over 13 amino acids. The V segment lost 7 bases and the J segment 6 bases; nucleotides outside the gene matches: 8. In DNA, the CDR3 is TGCAGCGAAAACAGGGGGCAGGGGGATACGCAGTATTTT. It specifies CSENRGQGDTQYF.

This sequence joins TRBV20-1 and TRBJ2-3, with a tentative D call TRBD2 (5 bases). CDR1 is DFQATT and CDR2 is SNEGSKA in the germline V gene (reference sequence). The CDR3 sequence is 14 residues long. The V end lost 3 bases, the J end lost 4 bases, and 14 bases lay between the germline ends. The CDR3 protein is CSASWSGVSDTQYF. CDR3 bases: TGCAGTGCTAGTTGGTCCGGGGTATCAGATACGCAGTATTTT.

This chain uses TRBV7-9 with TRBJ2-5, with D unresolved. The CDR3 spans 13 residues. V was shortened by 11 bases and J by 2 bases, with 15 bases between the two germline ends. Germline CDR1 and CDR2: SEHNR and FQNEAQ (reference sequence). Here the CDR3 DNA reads TGTGCCGTGCCCCAGGTTGGTCAAGAGACCCAGTACTTC. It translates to CAVPQVGQETQYF.

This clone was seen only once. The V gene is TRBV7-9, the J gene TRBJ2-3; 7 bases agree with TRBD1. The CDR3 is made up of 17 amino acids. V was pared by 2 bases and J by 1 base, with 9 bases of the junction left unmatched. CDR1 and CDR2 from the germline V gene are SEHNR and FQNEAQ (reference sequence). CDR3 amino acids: CASSLNQGQPGTDTQYF. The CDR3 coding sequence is TGTGCCAGCAGCTTAAATCAGGGACAGCCGGGCACAGATACGCAGTATTTT. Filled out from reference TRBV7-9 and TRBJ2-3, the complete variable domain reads DTGVSQNPRHKITKRGQNVTFRCDPISEHNRLYWYRQTLGQGPEFLTYFQNEAQLEKSRLLSDRFSAERPKGSFSTLEIQRTEQGDSAMYLCASSLNQGQPGTDTQYFGPGTRLTVL.

The CDR3 DNA reads as TGTGCCACGAGAAGCGGGGCCACAGATACGCAGTATTTT. Translating gives CATRSGATDTQYF. This sequence joins TRBV24-1 and TRBJ2-3; 7 positions agree with TRBD2. CDR3 length: 13 residues. Germline CDR1 KGHDR, CDR2 SFDVKD. With V trimmed by 10 bases and J by 2 bases, 5 bases remained unmatched.

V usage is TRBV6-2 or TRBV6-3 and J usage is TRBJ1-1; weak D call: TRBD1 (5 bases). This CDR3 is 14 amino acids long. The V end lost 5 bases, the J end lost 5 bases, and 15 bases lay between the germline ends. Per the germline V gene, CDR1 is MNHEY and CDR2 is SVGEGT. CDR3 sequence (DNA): TGTGCCAGCAGTCGAACAGGCGGGGGGACTGAAGCTTTCTTT. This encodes CASSRTGGGTEAFF.

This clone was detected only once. The CDR3 is CASSSAYNEQFF. The CDR3 bases are TGTGCCAGCAGTTCCGCGTACAATGAGCAGTTCTTC. The rearrangement uses TRBV12-3 or TRBV12-4 and TRBJ2-1, with D hard to call. This CDR3 spans 12 amino acids. The V and J ends lost 4 bases and 4 bases respectively, with 5 bases between them.

Here the CDR3 reads CASSLMGRTVQETQYF. In DNA, the CDR3 is TGTGCCAGCAGCTTAATGGGAAGGACAGTCCAAGAGACCCAGTACTTC. The chain uses TRBV7-3 and TRBJ2-5; D perhaps matches TRBD1 (6 bases). V gave up 1 base and J gave up 1 base, with 13 bases separating them. The germline V gene has CDR1 SGHTA and CDR2 FQGTGA. CDR3 length equals 16 residues.

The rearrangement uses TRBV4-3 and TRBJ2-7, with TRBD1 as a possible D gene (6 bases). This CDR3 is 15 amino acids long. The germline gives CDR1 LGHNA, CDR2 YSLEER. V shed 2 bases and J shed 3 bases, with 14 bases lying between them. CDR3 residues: CASSQYVTRGYEQYF. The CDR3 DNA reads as TGCGCCAGCAGCCAATACGTAACCAGGGGCTACGAGCAGTACTTC.

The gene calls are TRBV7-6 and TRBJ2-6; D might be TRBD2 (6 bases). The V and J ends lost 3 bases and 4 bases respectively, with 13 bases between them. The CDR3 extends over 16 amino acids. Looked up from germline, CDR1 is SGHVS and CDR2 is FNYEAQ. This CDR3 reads CASSLIGGSGANVLTF. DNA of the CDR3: TGTGCCAGCAGCTTGATAGGAGGGTCCGGGGCCAACGTCCTGACTTTC. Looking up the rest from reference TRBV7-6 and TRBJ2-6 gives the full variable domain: GAGVSQSPRYKVTKRGQDVALRCDPISGHVSLYWYRQALGQGPEFLTYFNYEAQQDKSGLPNDRFSAERPEGSISTLTIQRTEQRDSAMYRCASSLIGGSGANVLTFGAGSRLTVL.

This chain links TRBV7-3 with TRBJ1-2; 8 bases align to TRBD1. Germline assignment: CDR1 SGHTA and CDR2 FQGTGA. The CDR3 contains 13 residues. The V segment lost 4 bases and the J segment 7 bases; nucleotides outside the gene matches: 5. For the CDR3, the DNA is TGTGCCAGCAGCTCAGACAGGGGTACTGGCTACACCTTC. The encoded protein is CASSSDRGTGYTF.

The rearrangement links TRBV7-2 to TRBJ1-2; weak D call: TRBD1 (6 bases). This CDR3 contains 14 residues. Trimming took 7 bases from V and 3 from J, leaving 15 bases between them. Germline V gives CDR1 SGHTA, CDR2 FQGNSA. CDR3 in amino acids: CASNLMDRDYGYTF. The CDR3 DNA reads TGTGCCAGCAACCTAATGGACAGAGACTATGGCTACACCTTC.

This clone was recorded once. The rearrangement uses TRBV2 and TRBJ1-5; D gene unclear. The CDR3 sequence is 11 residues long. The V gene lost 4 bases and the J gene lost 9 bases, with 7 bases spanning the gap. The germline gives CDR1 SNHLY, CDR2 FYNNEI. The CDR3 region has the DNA TGTGCCAGCAGTGCCTCGGGGCCCCAGCATTTT. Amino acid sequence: CASSASGPQHF.

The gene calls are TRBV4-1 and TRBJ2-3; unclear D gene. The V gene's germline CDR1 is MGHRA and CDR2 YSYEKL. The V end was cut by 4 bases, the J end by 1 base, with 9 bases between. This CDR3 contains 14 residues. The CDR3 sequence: CASSLSAGTDTQYF. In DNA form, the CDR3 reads TGCGCCAGCAGCCTAAGCGCGGGCACAGATACGCAGTATTTT.

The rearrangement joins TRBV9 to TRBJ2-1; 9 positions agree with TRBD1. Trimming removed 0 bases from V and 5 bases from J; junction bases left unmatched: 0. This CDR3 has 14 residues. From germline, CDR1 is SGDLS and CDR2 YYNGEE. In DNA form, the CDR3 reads TGTGCCAGCAGCGTAGGGACAGGGGACAATGAGCAGTTCTTC. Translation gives CASSVGTGDNEQFF.

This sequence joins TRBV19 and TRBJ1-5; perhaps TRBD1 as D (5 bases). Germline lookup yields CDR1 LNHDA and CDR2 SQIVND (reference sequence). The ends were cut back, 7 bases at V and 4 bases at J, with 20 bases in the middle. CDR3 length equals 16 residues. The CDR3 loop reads CASKDSPRKFNQPQHF. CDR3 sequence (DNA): TGTGCCAGTAAAGACAGTCCTCGTAAGTTTAATCAGCCCCAGCATTTT. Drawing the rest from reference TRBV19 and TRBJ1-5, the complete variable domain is DGGITQSPKYLFRKEGQNVTLSCEQNLNHDAMYWYRQDPGQGLRLIYYSQIVNDFQKGDIAEGYSVSREKKESFPLTVTSAQKNPTAFYLCASKDSPRKFNQPQHFGDGTRLSIL.

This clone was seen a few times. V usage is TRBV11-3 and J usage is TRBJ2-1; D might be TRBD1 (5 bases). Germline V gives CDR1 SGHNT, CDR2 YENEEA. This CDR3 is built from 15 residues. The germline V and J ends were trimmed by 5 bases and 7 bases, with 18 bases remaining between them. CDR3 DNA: TGTGCCAGCAGCCAGAACACATCCCCAGGGAATGAGCAGTTCTTC. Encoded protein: CASSQNTSPGNEQFF.

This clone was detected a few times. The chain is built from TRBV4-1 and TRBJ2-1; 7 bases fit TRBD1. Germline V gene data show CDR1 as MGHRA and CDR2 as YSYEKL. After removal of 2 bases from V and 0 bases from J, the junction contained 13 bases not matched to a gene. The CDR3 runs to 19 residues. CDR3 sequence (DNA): TGCGCCAGCAGCCAACAGCCCCTAACAGGGACAGCCTCCTACAATGAGCAGTTCTTC. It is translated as CASSQQPLTGTASYNEQFF.

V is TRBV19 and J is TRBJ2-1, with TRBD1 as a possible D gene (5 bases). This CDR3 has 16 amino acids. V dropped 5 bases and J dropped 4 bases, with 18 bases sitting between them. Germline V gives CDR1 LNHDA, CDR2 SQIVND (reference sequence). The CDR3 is CASSFPPQKGYNEQFF. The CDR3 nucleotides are TGTGCCAGTAGTTTCCCGCCTCAAAAGGGGTACAATGAGCAGTTCTTC.

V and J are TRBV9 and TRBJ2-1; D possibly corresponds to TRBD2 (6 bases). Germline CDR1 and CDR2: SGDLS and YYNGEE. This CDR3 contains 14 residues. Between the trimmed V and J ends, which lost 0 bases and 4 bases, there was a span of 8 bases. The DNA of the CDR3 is TGTGCCAGCAGCGTAGGGGCGGGATACAATGAGCAGTTCTTC. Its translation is CASSVGAGYNEQFF.

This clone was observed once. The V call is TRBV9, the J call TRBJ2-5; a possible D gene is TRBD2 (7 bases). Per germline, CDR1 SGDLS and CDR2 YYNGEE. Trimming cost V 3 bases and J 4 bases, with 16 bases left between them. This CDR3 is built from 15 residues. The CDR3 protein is CASSEGGVATETQYF. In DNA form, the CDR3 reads TGTGCCAGCAGCGAGGGGGGGGTCGCAACAGAGACCCAGTACTTC.

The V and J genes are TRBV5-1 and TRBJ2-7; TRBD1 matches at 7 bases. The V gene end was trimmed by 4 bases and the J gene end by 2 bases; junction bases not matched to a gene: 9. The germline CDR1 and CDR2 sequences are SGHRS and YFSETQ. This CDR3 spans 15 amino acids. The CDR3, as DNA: TGCGCCAGCAGCACTGTCGGGACAGCCACCTACGAGCAGTACTTC. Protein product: CASSTVGTATYEQYF.

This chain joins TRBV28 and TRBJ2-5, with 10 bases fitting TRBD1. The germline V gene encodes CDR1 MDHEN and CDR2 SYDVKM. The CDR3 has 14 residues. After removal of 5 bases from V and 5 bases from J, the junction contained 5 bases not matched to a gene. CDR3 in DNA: TGTGCCAGCAGTACGACAGGGGGCAGTGAGACCCAGTACTTC. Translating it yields CASSTTGGSETQYF.

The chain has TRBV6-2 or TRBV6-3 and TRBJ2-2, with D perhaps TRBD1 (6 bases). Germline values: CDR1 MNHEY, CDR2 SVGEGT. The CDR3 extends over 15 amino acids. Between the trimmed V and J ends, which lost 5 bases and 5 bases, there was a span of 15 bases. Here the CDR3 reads CASSNYRDKTGELFF. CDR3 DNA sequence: TGTGCCAGCAGTAACTACCGGGACAAAACCGGGGAGCTGTTTTTT.

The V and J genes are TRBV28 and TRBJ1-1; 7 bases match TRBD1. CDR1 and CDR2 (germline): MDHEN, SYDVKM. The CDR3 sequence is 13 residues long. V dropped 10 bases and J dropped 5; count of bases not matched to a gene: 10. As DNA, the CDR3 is TGTGCCACCCACGGACAGGACGTTACTGAAGCTTTCTTT. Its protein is CATHGQDVTEAFF. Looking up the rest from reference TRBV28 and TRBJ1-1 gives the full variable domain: DVKVTQSSRYLVKRTGEKVFLECVQDMDHENMFWYRQDPGLGLRLIYFSYDVKMKEKGDIPEGYSVSREKKERFSLILESASTNQTSMYLCATHGQDVTEAFFGQGTRLTVV.

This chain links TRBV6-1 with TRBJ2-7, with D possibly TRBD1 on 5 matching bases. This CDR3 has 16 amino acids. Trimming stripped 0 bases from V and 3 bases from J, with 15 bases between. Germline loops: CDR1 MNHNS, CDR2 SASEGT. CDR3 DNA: TGTGCCAGCAGTGAAGCGGAGATCGGGCAGGGCTACGAGCAGTACTTC. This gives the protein CASSEAEIGQGYEQYF.